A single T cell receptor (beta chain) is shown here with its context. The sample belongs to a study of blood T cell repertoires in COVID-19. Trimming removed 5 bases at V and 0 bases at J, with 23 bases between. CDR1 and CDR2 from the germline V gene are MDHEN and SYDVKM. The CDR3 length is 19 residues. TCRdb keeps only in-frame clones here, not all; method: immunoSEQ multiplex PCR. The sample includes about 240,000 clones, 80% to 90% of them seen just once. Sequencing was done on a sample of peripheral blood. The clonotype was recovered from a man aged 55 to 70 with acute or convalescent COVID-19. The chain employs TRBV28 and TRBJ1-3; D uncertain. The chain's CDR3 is CASSHYDRYRPYSGNTIYF. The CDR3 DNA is TGTGCCAGCAGTCACTATGATCGTTACCGGCCTTACTCTGGAAACACCATATATTTT.